This T cell receptor beta chain is drawn from a study of T cell responses to AZD1222 COVID-19 vaccine. Germline CDR1 SGHTA, CDR2 FQGTGA. Losses at the gene ends were 5 bases for V and 10 bases for J; bases not matched to a gene: 13. This CDR3 is built from 15 residues. Whole-study findings and limits: Among vaccine-associated CD4 TCRs, coverage spanned spike, with dominance at 160-218 and 743-854.

Assay used: immunoSEQ multiplex PCR; TCRdb lists only in-frame clones, some missing. The sample lists roughly 200,000 clones; around 88% were seen once. Notes on this clone: Its antigen remains unidentified.

The sample in question was peripheral blood, obtained on day 0 of AZD1222 vaccination. This chain uses TRBV7-3 with TRBJ2-1; TRBD2 aligns across 8 bases. The sequence was obtained from an adult in good health. CDR3 nucleotide sequence: TGTGCCAGCAGCCTTATAGCGGGACCCTTCGAGGAGCAGTTCTTC. This encodes CASSLIAGPFEEQFF.